The present entry profiles one T cell receptor (beta chain) with its context. The data originate from a study of cytomegalovirus exposure and HLA in healthy donors. The V and J ends lost 4 bases and 8 bases, in that order; junction bases with no gene match: 8. CDR1 is MDHEN, CDR2 SYDVKM, per germline. This CDR3 spans 15 amino acids. Using immunoSEQ multiplex PCR, the repertoire was profiled, and TCRdb retains in-frame clones only, with some absent. Of approximately 130,000 clones detected, approximately 90% appear once; the ten largest clones hold 1.9%. The origin of this receptor is a woman between 18 and 29 years old in good health and CMV-seronegative. The sequencing sample was made of PBMCs. The V call is TRBV28, the J call TRBJ1-4; TRBD1 agrees at 9 bases. DNA of the CDR3: TGTGCCAGCAGTTCATGGACAGGGGTGACGGAAAAACTGTTTTTT. The encoded protein is CASSSWTGVTEKLFF.